Reported below is one T cell receptor beta chain. The antigen remains undetermined. The data originate from a study of cytomegalovirus exposure and HLA in healthy donors. Study findings and constraints: Subsequent analysis of the approximately 110 validation repertoires found a tendency for first-cohort TCR clusters to co-occur.

Produced via immunoSEQ multiplex PCR; TCRdb's table is partial and in-frame only. The sample lists more than 200,000 clones, around 90% occurring once. The donors were in the 120-subject validation cohort, distinct from the approximately 700-subject first cohort. Germline CDR1 and CDR2: GTSNPN and SVGIG (reference sequence). Trimming took 4 bases from V and 9 from J, leaving 19 bases between them. The CDR3 is made up of 14 amino acids. The chain recombines TRBV30 with TRBJ2-1, with a possible D match to TRBD1 (6 bases). The sample taken for sequencing was PBMCs. The receptor comes from a woman younger than 45 in good health and CMV-seronegative. In DNA, the CDR3 is TGTGCCTGGAATAGGCTGCCAGGGGATAGTGAGCAGTTCTTC. Amino acids: CAWNRLPGDSEQFF.